This T cell receptor beta chain was identified during a study of blood T cell repertoires in COVID-19. Study details: PBMCs, B-cell-depleted T cells, or T cells were the source of the cDNA or gDNA that made up the material.

Libraries were prepared by immunoSEQ multiplex PCR; TCRdb keeps only in-frame clonotypes and omits some of them. The sample shows around 78,000 clones, 88% of them seen only once. Germline V CDR1 and CDR2: MGHRA, YSYEKL. The CDR3 loop spans 15 amino acids. Trimming pared 4 bases from V and 6 bases from J, leaving 13 bases between. This sequence originates from a human donor in a cohort sampled during active COVID-19. V and J are TRBV4-1 and TRBJ1-6; D is unresolved. Sequencing input: peripheral blood. DNA for the CDR3: TGCGCCAGCAGCCTACGGACTGCCAGTAATTCACCCCTCCACTTT. It translates to CASSLRTASNSPLHF.